This T cell receptor beta chain was retrieved from a study of Graves' ophthalmopathy and Graves' hyperthyroidism. Investigators amplified TCR beta CDR3 regions from RNA transcripts. First-round RT-PCR used HTBI primers; second-round multiplex PCR followed. TCRdb reprocessed the multiplex PCR reads with MiXCR, giving one entry per CDR3 protein. This table holds 350,000 to 450,000 distinct CDR3 sequences, around a fifth found once. The CDR3 length is 19 residues. V was trimmed by 4 bases and J by 1 base, leaving 23 bases between them. Germline V gene sequence: CDR1 SGHAT, CDR2 FQNNGV. Cases classed as stable hyperthyroidism had no ophthalmopathy within 18 months of follow-up. Patients were excluded if they had other autoimmune diseases or uncontrolled infections, and likewise if pregnancy or lactation applied. Patients were diagnosed from clinical symptoms, serum thyroxine, TRAb, thyroid ultrasound and orbital computed tomography.

The chain joins TRBV11-2 to TRBJ2-4; maybe TRBD2 (6 bases). The material sequenced was peripheral blood. The origin of this receptor is a young woman with stable Graves' hyperthyroidism. The CDR3 region is CASSSLRSGGPEAKNIQYF. DNA for the CDR3: TGTGCCAGCAGCTCGCTGAGAAGTGGAGGGCCCGAGGCCAAAAACATTCAGTACTTC.